This note documents a single TCR beta chain sequence. This clone appeared a single time. This receptor's antigen is unknown. No base quality information exists; no much larger clone differs at one position. The data were obtained in a study of radiotherapy plus CTLA-4 blockade in lung cancer (dated 2018 in TCRdb). Background for the entire study: Among the enrolled patients, roughly 19% had an objective response, and 31% reached disease control.

Focal radiation therapy combined with CTLA-4 blockade (ipilimumab) was tested in patients with chemo-refractory metastatic non-small-cell lung cancer. Preparation of the library involved the immunoSEQ multiplex PCR assay. Not all clones reach the TCRdb copy of this immuneACCESS table, which keeps in-frame sequences only. Checked studies attribute under half of the gap to unresolved V genes and leave the rest unexplained. The sample records 70,000 to 100,000 clones, approximately 84% of which are singletons. Approximately 2.2% of the sample is held by the ten biggest clonotypes. The CDR3 runs 18 residues from the cysteine to the phenylalanine. Left in the record is the CDR3 DNA by itself, 54 bases read in frame from the first base. CDR1 and CDR2, looked up from the germline V gene (reference sequence), are WNHNN and SYGVQD. Relative to germline, V is missing 2 bases and J is missing 2 bases, with 13 bases of the junction outside any gene match.

General study outcomes and caveats: After treatment with radiotherapy and ipilimumab, TCR clones that came from tumors expanded in the peripheral blood. Increased serum interferon-beta after radiation, together with early dynamic changes in blood T cell clones, were reported to be the strongest predictors of response.

This receptor was obtained from a human donor with non-small cell lung cancer who had a partial response to radiotherapy plus ipilimumab. The chain was built from TRBV10-1 and TRBJ2-5; TRBD2 fits 8 bases in the junction. This specimen consisted of peripheral blood, obtained from a patient treated with radiotherapy plus ipilimumab. The CDR3 reads CASSEEGLAGWRQETQYF. The nucleotides read TGCGCCAGCAGTGAGGAGGGGCTAGCGGGTTGGAGGCAAGAGACCCAGTACTTC.